The TCR beta chain described here comes from a study of identical twins. cDNA carried unique molecular identifiers, and a universal primer site was added by template switching. MiXCR, applied by TCRdb to the 5' RACE reads, yields one record per CDR3 protein. The sample lists 450,000 or so distinct CDR3 sequences, 13% to 15% seen once, with approximately 0.52% in the top ten. CDR1 and CDR2 (germline): SQVTM, ANQGSEA. The CDR3 spans 12 residues. V was cut by 5 bases and J by 1 base, with 8 bases left in between. Findings and caveats of the study: Among out-of-frame alpha sequences shared by twins, low generation probability occurred in excess.

Turning to this clonotype: The antigen is not known.

The data were also submitted as part of a second study, on yellow fever vaccine responses in identical twins. That source reports: The T cell response to vaccination in identical twins was reportedly partly convergent and partly personalized.

This chain links TRBV29-1 with TRBJ2-5, with no clear D. This sequence originates from a woman under 30 in good health. The sample taken for sequencing was CD4+ T cells sorted from blood. The CDR3 loop reads CSVSQSQETQYF. Written as DNA, the CDR3 is TGCAGCGTTTCGCAGTCCCAAGAGACCCAGTACTTC.